This T cell receptor beta chain was obtained from a study of T cell responses to AZD1222 COVID-19 vaccine. As regards this clone: The antigen is undetermined.

Clones were read by immunoSEQ multiplex PCR, and TCRdb kept only the in-frame ones, dropping some. The sample lists roughly 84,000 clones; roughly nine tenths were seen once. Germline-derived CDR1 and CDR2 are MNHNS and SASEGT. V was clipped by 3 bases and J by 0 bases; unmatched bases: 2. The CDR3 length is 15 residues. Study-wide points: Only a handful of AZD1222 recipients tested seropositive at baseline. The donor cohort was predominantly white British with a female majority, and clonal diversity may have been underestimated. The peak T cell response came first, and repertoires were sampled only after it.

Material: peripheral blood, obtained 28 days after the second AZD1222 dose. The TCR comes from an adult who received the AZD1222 COVID-19 vaccine. The chain couples TRBV6-1 to TRBJ1-5; 7 positions agree with TRBD1. CDR3 region: CASSDRGHSNQPQHF. The CDR3 DNA reads as TGTGCCAGCAGTGATAGGGGGCATAGCAATCAGCCCCAGCATTTT.